These 24 T cell receptor beta chains came from one sample sequenced in a study of T-cell reconstitution after alpha-beta-depleted transplantation in children. The library targeted TCRbeta and was prepared with unique molecular identifiers. MiXCR, run by TCRdb on the PCR reads, gives a single entry per CDR3 protein. Of 500,000 to 600,000 distinct CDR3 sequences listed, about a sixth are singletons. Specimen: PBMCs from the stem cell graft donor, collected from the stem cell graft. These receptors were obtained from a human donor who donated a stem cell graft to a child with acute lymphoblastic leukemia.

V is TRBV6-1 and J is TRBJ1-1, with D perhaps matching TRBD1 (6 bases). The CDR3 covers 11 residues. Germline V gene data show CDR1 as MNHNS and CDR2 as SASEGT. V lost 7 bases, J lost 9 bases, and 12 bases lay in between. The CDR3 spells CASTRTDQAFF. The CDR3 nucleotides read TGTGCCAGCACCAGGACAGACCAAGCTTTCTTT.

Only a few counts were recorded for this clonotype. This chain links TRBV9 with TRBJ1-2; 8 nucleotides match TRBD1. Germline values: CDR1 SGDLS, CDR2 YYNGEE. Losses at the gene ends were 3 bases for V and 2 bases for J; bases not matched to a gene: 6. The CDR3 totals 15 residues. The CDR3 region has the DNA TGTGCCAGCAGCGCCACAGGGGGTCGGAACTATGGCTACACCTTC. Residues: CASSATGGRNYGYTF.

This clonotype came up once. This CDR3 is CASRVLSNTGELFF. In nucleotides, the CDR3 is TGTGCCAGCCGGGTATTATCGAACACCGGGGAGCTGTTTTTT. The rearrangement joins TRBV14 to TRBJ2-2, with D unresolved. The V gene's germline CDR1 is SGHDN and CDR2 FVKESK. Deletions cut 8 bases from V and 0 bases from J, with 10 bases between. This CDR3 is built from 14 residues. Full variable domain (missing parts from reference TRBV14 and TRBJ2-2): EAGVTQFPSHSVIEKGQTVTLRCDPISGHDNLYWYRRVMGKEIKFLLHFVKESKQDESGMPNNRFLAERTGGTYSTLKVQPAELEDSGVYFCASRVLSNTGELFFGEGSRLTVL.

V is TRBV5-5 and J is TRBJ2-1; 7 nucleotides line up with TRBD1. V lost 6 bases, J lost 2 bases, and 8 bases stayed unmatched. Germline loops: CDR1 SGHKS, CDR2 YYEKEE (reference sequence). The CDR3 is 15 amino acids. CDR3 sequence reads: CASTLAQGAYNEQFF. DNA of the CDR3: TGTGCCAGCACATTAGCCCAGGGGGCCTACAATGAGCAGTTCTTC.

This clonotype was picked up a small number of times. V is TRBV6-1 and J is TRBJ1-5; D might be TRBD1 (5 bases). The length of the CDR3 is 14 residues. Germline values: CDR1 MNHNS, CDR2 SASEGT. Trimming stripped 8 bases from V and 9 bases from J, with 20 bases between. Here the CDR3 DNA reads TGTGCCAGCTGGGCAGGGTCCACCACGGCGCCCCAGCATTTT. Translating gives CASWAGSTTAPQHF.

V gene TRBV27 combines with J gene TRBJ2-3; D might be TRBD2 (6 bases). The CDR3 spans 16 residues. The germline V gene has CDR1 MNHEY and CDR2 SMNVEV (reference sequence). The germline V and J ends were trimmed by 5 bases and 0 bases, with 15 bases remaining between them. In DNA form, the CDR3 reads TGTGCCAGCAGTGATTCCACTAGCCGGAGCACAGATACGCAGTATTTT. Amino acid sequence: CASSDSTSRSTDTQYF.

DNA of the CDR3: TGTGCCAGCAGTTCCCTGGACAGGGGTCTCTACGAGCAGTACTTC. Translated, it gives CASSSLDRGLYEQYF. V usage is TRBV6-5 and J usage is TRBJ2-7; 9 bases are shared with TRBD1. V lost 4 bases to trimming and J lost 3 bases; unmatched junction nucleotides: 7. Germline V gene lookup returns CDR1 MNHEY and CDR2 SVGAGI. This CDR3 has 15 amino acids.

CDR3 sequence (DNA): TGCGCCAGCAGCTCATCGTTAGTTCCCCAAGAGACCCAGTACTTC. Amino acids: CASSSSLVPQETQYF. The rearrangement links TRBV5-1 to TRBJ2-5, with no clear D. The CDR3 length is 15 residues. The V gene's germline CDR1 is SGHRS and CDR2 YFSETQ. The V end lost 3 bases, the J end lost 1 base, and 13 bases lay between the germline ends.

The rearrangement links TRBV29-1 to TRBJ2-7; D may be TRBD1 or TRBD2 (5 bases each). The CDR3 is 16 amino acids. The germline V gene encodes CDR1 SQVTM and CDR2 ANQGSEA. With 4 bases removed from V and 5 bases from J, the gap between germline ends came to 24 bases. The CDR3 protein is CSVGGIMSRKTHEQYF. As DNA, the CDR3 is TGCAGCGTTGGGGGGATTATGTCTAGAAAGACCCACGAGCAGTACTTC.

V is TRBV7-9 and J is TRBJ1-5, with a weak D call TRBD1 (5 bases). The CDR3 runs to 16 residues. Trimming stripped 0 bases from V and 5 bases from J, with 14 bases between. Germline V gene sequence: CDR1 SEHNR, CDR2 FQNEAQ (reference sequence). The CDR3 sequence is CASSLASGPWDQPQHF. In nucleotides, the CDR3 is TGTGCCAGCAGCTTAGCGTCAGGGCCCTGGGATCAGCCCCAGCATTTT.

This clonotype showed up just a few times. This chain uses TRBV20-1 with TRBJ2-7, with 7 bases that match TRBD1. The V gene end was trimmed by 3 bases and the J gene end by 3 bases; junction bases not matched to a gene: 11. Germline assignment: CDR1 DFQATT and CDR2 SNEGSKA (reference sequence). This CDR3 has 15 residues. CDR3 bases: TGCAGTGCTAGGACGGATGGACAGGCTATCTACGAGCAGTACTTC. Its translation: CSARTDGQAIYEQYF.

The rearrangement uses TRBV5-5 and TRBJ2-7; 13 nucleotides agree with TRBD2. J gave up 3 bases and V 4 bases, and 10 bases lay outside the gene matches. This CDR3 has 17 amino acids. Per germline, CDR1 SGHKS and CDR2 YYEKEE (reference sequence). The CDR3: CASSPGTSGTGNYEQYF. The CDR3 DNA follows: TGTGCCAGCAGCCCCGGGACTAGCGGGACCGGGAACTACGAGCAGTACTTC.

The chain carries TRBV27 and TRBJ2-7; possibly TRBD2 for D (7 bases). V lost 0 bases, J lost 7 bases, and 16 bases lay in between. CDR3 length: 15 amino acids. Germline V gene sequence: CDR1 MNHEY, CDR2 SMNVEV (reference sequence). DNA for the CDR3: TGTGCCAGCAGTTTATCGGACAGCGGGGCGGAAGAGCAGTACTTC. Its translation is CASSLSDSGAEEQYF.

This rearrangement joins TRBV30 to TRBJ1-2; possible D gene TRBD1, 5 bases. Trimming removed 5 bases from V and 4 bases from J, with 17 bases in between. This CDR3 has 14 amino acids. Germline V CDR1 and CDR2: GTSNPN, SVGIG (reference sequence). CDR3 region: CAWSTAGTAYGYTF. CDR3 sequence (DNA): TGTGCCTGGTCAACCGCCGGGACCGCCTATGGCTACACCTTC.

The chain joins TRBV5-1 to TRBJ2-1, with 9 bases matching TRBD2. The CDR3 sequence is 17 residues long. In germline, CDR1 is SGHRS, CDR2 YFSETQ. The J segment lost 1 base and the V segment lost 3 bases, leaving 8 bases of the junction unmatched. CDR3 nucleotides: TGCGCCAGCAGCTCCGGGGTAGCGGGAGCATCCTACAATGAGCAGTTCTTC. The encoded protein is CASSSGVAGASYNEQFF.

The chain couples TRBV20-1 to TRBJ1-3; D is perhaps TRBD1 (6 bases). The CDR3 is 15 residues long. V lost 5 bases and J lost 6, with 20 bases in between. The germline gives CDR1 DFQATT, CDR2 SNEGSKA (reference sequence). CDR3 DNA: TGCAGTGCTCAAGACAGCTTAAGGGGGATAAACACCATATATTTT. Translating it yields CSAQDSLRGINTIYF.

The chain uses TRBV15 and TRBJ2-1, with D hard to call. The germline V and J ends were trimmed by 4 bases and 2 bases, with 12 bases remaining between them. The length of the CDR3 is 15 residues. Per the germline V gene, CDR1 is LNHNV and CDR2 is YYDKDF (reference sequence). The CDR3 loop reads CATSNWREAYNEQFF. The CDR3 DNA is TGTGCCACCAGCAATTGGCGAGAGGCCTACAATGAGCAGTTCTTC.

This clonotype was seen a handful of times. The chain recombines TRBV3-1 with TRBJ1-2, with D unclear. This CDR3 comprises 16 residues. Germline loops: CDR1 LGHDT, CDR2 YNNKEL (reference sequence). The V and J ends lost 1 base and 6 bases respectively, with 18 bases between them. CDR3 nucleotide sequence: TGTGCCAGCAGCCAAGGGGCCGCCAGGCAGAGCAATGGCTACACCTTC. It is translated as CASSQGAARQSNGYTF. Complete variable domain (other parts from reference TRBV3-1 and TRBJ1-2): DTAVSQTPKYLVTQMGNDKSIKCEQNLGHDTMYWYKQDSKKFLKIMFSYNNKELIINETVPNRFSPKSPDKAHLNLHINSLELGDSAVYFCASSQGAARQSNGYTFGSGTRLTVV.

This clonotype occurred a few times. This sequence joins TRBV12-3 or TRBV12-4 and TRBJ2-2; D is ambiguous. The V and J ends lost 3 bases and 3 bases respectively, with 8 bases between them. The CDR3 runs to 14 residues. CDR3 sequence: CASSLGSYTGELFF. In nucleotides, the CDR3 is TGTGCCAGCAGTTTGGGCAGCTACACCGGGGAGCTGTTTTTT.

This clonotype was picked up a small number of times. The CDR3: CASRLQTASYEQYF. The CDR3 coding sequence is TGTGCCAGCAGGCTACAGACAGCCTCCTACGAGCAGTACTTC. The chain links TRBV2 to TRBJ2-7; TRBD1 might be the D (5 bases). Germline V gene sequence: CDR1 SNHLY, CDR2 FYNNEI. Trimming left V 6 bases short and J 0 bases short, with 12 bases between. CDR3 length: 14 amino acids.

A few counts support this clonotype. The V call is TRBV11-2, the J call TRBJ2-1, with 11 bases identical to TRBD2. The trim removed 3 bases at V and 10 bases at J, leaving 17 bases unmatched. Germline loops: CDR1 SGHAT, CDR2 FQNNGV. The CDR3 has 18 amino acids. The CDR3 protein is CASSFELAGGPGGGEQFF. DNA of the CDR3: TGTGCCAGCAGCTTTGAGCTAGCGGGAGGCCCTGGAGGGGGGGAGCAGTTCTTC.

The V gene is TRBV5-1, the J gene TRBJ1-1; TRBD1 might be the D (5 bases). The CDR3 length is 13 residues. Trimming stripped 1 base from V and 11 bases from J, with 15 bases between. Per germline, CDR1 SGHRS and CDR2 YFSETQ. The CDR3 sequence: CASSLTGRVAAFF. The CDR3 nucleotides read TGCGCCAGCAGCTTGACAGGTCGCGTGGCGGCTTTCTTT. Using reference TRBV5-1 and TRBJ1-1 for the parts outside the CDR3, the full variable domain is KAGVTQTPRYLIKTRGQQVTLSCSPISGHRSVSWYQQTPGQGLQFLFEYFSETQRNKGNFPGRFSGRQFSNSRSEMNVSTLELGDSALYLCASSLTGRVAAFFGQGTRLTVV.

This clonotype has only a few counts. The chain employs TRBV20-1 and TRBJ1-4, with TRBD1 matching 8 bases. The V and J ends lost 0 bases and 10 bases, in that order; junction bases with no gene match: 7. This CDR3 contains 14 residues. CDR1 is DFQATT and CDR2 is SNEGSKA in the germline V gene (reference sequence). The CDR3: CSARDHRGKAKLFF. The CDR3, as DNA: TGCAGTGCTAGAGATCACAGGGGGAAGGCAAAACTGTTTTTT.

This clonotype was observed a few times. The CDR3 region has the DNA TGTGCCAGCAGCCCATACAGTTTACAGGGGGCAAACACTGAAGCTTTCTTT. This sequence encodes CASSPYSLQGANTEAFF. This chain joins TRBV7-9 and TRBJ1-1; 9 bases agree with TRBD1. Germline CDR1 is SEHNR and CDR2 is FQNEAQ (reference sequence). Trimming at V came to 5 bases and at J to 2 bases, leaving 12 bases not matched to a gene. The CDR3 runs 17 residues.